This T cell receptor (beta chain) stems from a study of shared clonotypes between healthy human individuals. From germline, CDR1 is ENHRY and CDR2 SYGVKD. The CDR3 contains 17 residues. The junction had 8 bases not matched to a gene; V was cut back by 3 bases and J by 0 bases. A note on this clone: No antigen is known for it.

The study's findings and limits: Only blood was sampled, and tissue TCR repertoires likely differ from blood ones.

The CD4+ fraction was divided into a CD45RA+ naive subset and a CD45RA-negative memory subset. The genomic DNA of each subset was split evenly across several immunoSEQ plates. For sorted subsets, 150 to 200 ng DNA per replicate equaled around 30,000 T cell genomes. Profiled with immunoSEQ multiplex PCR; TCRdb holds only in-frame clones, not every one. The table lists around 2.5 million clones, over 85% of them singletons, with about 0.34% in the top ten. The sample consisted of naive CD4+ T cells from PBMCs. Sample subset: CD45RA+ positively selected. The sequence came from a man aged 18 to 30 in good health. Some clones in this sample may be carry-over from other donors' samples. The chain combines TRBV10-3 with TRBJ2-1; TRBD2 matches 7 bases. In DNA form, the CDR3 reads TGTGCCATCAGTGACCGAGCGGGACTCAGCTCCTACAATGAGCAGTTCTTC. Translation gives CAISDRAGLSSYNEQFF.